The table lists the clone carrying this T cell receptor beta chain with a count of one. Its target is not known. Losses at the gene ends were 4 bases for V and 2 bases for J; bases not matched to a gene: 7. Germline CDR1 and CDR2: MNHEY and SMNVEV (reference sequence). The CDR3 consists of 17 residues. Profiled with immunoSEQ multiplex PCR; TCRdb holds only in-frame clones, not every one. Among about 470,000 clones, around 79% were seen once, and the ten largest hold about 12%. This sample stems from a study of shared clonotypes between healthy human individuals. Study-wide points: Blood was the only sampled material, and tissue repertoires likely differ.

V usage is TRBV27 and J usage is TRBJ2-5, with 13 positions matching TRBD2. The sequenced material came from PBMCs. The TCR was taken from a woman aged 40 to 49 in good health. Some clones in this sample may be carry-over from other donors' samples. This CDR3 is CASSSAPGLAGQETQYF. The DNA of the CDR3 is TGTGCCAGCAGTTCCGCACCGGGACTAGCGGGGCAAGAGACCCAGTACTTC.